One sample yielded the 3 T cell receptor beta chains listed below, sequenced in a study of cytomegalovirus exposure and HLA in healthy donors. Use of 60 Vbeta and 13 Jbeta primers characterized the PCR. Sequencing used immunoSEQ multiplex PCR; TCRdb keeps in-frame clones, though not all of them. The profile shows around 120,000 clones, around 72% of them singletons. Material for sequencing was PBMCs. Source of these receptors: a woman between 50 and 59 years old in good health and CMV-seropositive.

The chain combines TRBV18 with TRBJ1-1, with D unclear. The CDR3 sequence is 15 residues long. Germline CDR1 is KGHSH and CDR2 is LQKENI. Trimming took 2 bases from V and 4 from J, leaving 14 bases between them. Here the CDR3 reads CASSPDSNLGTEAFF. Here the CDR3 DNA reads TGTGCCAGCTCACCAGACTCCAATCTAGGCACTGAAGCTTTCTTT.

The chain combines TRBV7-9 with TRBJ2-2, with D possibly being TRBD2 (5 bases). The V end lost 11 bases, the J end lost 0 bases, and 13 bases lay between the germline ends. The CDR3 contains 14 residues. From germline, CDR1 is SEHNR and CDR2 FQNEAQ (reference sequence). DNA for the CDR3: TGTGCCGTAGGCGGGCAATCGAACACCGGGGAGCTGTTTTTT. Its protein is CAVGGQSNTGELFF.

V gene TRBV5-4 combines with J gene TRBJ2-3, with TRBD2 matching 9 bases. Germline loops: CDR1 SGHNT, CDR2 YYREEE (reference sequence). The V segment lost 2 bases and the J segment 1 base; nucleotides outside the gene matches: 2. This CDR3 has 15 residues. The DNA of the CDR3 is TGTGCCAGCAGCTTCTGGACTAGCGGCACAGATACGCAGTATTTT. It translates to CASSFWTSGTDTQYF. Supplemented by reference TRBV5-4 and TRBJ2-3, the full variable domain reads ETGVTQSPTHLIKTRGQQVTLRCSSQSGHNTVSWYQQALGQGPQFIFQYYREEENGRGNFPPRFSGLQFPNYSSELNVNALELDDSALYLCASSFWTSGTDTQYFGPGTRLTVL.